Following are 8 T cell receptor beta chains from one sample sequenced in a study of intratumoral heterogeneity in liver cancer. The hepatocellular carcinoma nodule was sampled at distinct, geographically separated regions. The method was immunoSEQ multiplex PCR; TCRdb's version includes in-frame clones alone and lacks a portion of them. The sample shows thousands of clones, roughly 45% of them seen only once. The material was tumor tissue, obtained before any cancer treatment. These receptors were obtained from an older man with hepatocellular carcinoma.

This clone is medium-sized by share. The chain is built from TRBV7-8 and TRBJ2-7; TRBD2 matches at 8 bases. The CDR3 totals 15 residues. Germline V CDR1 and CDR2: SGHVS, FQNEAQ. V lost 2 bases to trimming and J lost 3 bases; unmatched junction nucleotides: 6. CDR3 protein: CASSLRRAGDYEQYV. CDR3 DNA sequence: TGTGCCAGCAGCTTAAGACGAGCGGGAGACTACGAGCAGTACGTC.

In its sample, this clone is large (0.1 to 1%). V and J are TRBV4-1 and TRBJ2-7; D is perhaps TRBD1 (5 bases). The CDR3 runs to 14 residues. Germline V gene lookup returns CDR1 MGHRA and CDR2 YSYEKL. V was clipped by 3 bases and J by 3 bases, with 12 bases between them. The CDR3 reads CASSHQGRSYEQYF. CDR3 coding DNA: TGCGCCAGCAGCCACCAGGGTCGTAGCTACGAGCAGTACTTC.

This clone was recorded a few times. This sequence joins TRBV7-6 and TRBJ1-1; no clear D. There are 15 residues in the CDR3. The germline V gene encodes CDR1 SGHVS and CDR2 FNYEAQ. Trimming took off 5 bases at V and 1 base at J, with 14 bases between the two ends. CDR3: CASSPRQGRNTEAFF. CDR3 DNA: TGTGCCAGCAGCCCGAGACAAGGGAGGAACACTGAAGCTTTCTTT.

This chain links TRBV6-5 with TRBJ1-6; the match to TRBD1 covers 8 bases. CDR1 and CDR2 (germline): MNHEY, SVGAGI. CDR3 length equals 13 residues. Losses at the gene ends were 6 bases for V and 14 bases for J; bases not matched to a gene: 9. The DNA of the CDR3 is TGTGCCAGCAGAGGGGGACAGGTCGGGTCCCTCCACTTT. The encoded protein is CASRGGQVGSLHF.

This clone occurred a few times. The chain joins TRBV12-3 or TRBV12-4 to TRBJ2-3; D remains ambiguous. The CDR3 loop spans 11 amino acids. V was pared by 3 bases and J by 5 bases, with 3 bases between. The CDR3 region has the DNA TGTGCCAGCAGTTTTGGAGATACGCAGTATTTT. This sequence encodes CASSFGDTQYF.

The J gene is TRBJ2-3, the V gene TRBV7-3, with 8 bases identical to TRBD2. In germline, CDR1 is SGHTA, CDR2 FQGTGA. V lost 1 base, J lost 8 bases, and 2 bases stayed unmatched. The CDR3 runs to 13 residues. As DNA, the CDR3 is TGTGCCAGCAGCTTAAACGGGGGGGTTACGCAGTATTTT. It is translated as CASSLNGGVTQYF. The variable domain in full, with the rest retrieved from reference TRBV7-3 and TRBJ2-3, is GAGVSQTPSNKVTEKGKYVELRCDPISGHTALYWYRQSLGQGPEFLIYFQGTGAADDSGLPNDRFFAVRPEGSVSTLKIQRTERGDSAVYLCASSLNGGVTQYFGPGTRLTVL.

The sample holds one count of this clone. The V gene is TRBV5-1, the J gene TRBJ2-3; D not certain. V gave up 0 bases and J gave up 3 bases, with 5 bases separating them. The CDR3 is made up of 13 amino acids. The germline gives CDR1 SGHRS, CDR2 YFSETQ. CDR3 nucleotide sequence: TGCGCCAGCAGCTTGGCTCCTACAGATACGCAGTATTTT. Residues: CASSLAPTDTQYF.

This clone has a handful of counts. The chain joins TRBV4-3 to TRBJ1-3; no clear D. V lost 0 bases and J lost 4, with 10 bases in between. Germline-derived CDR1 and CDR2 are LGHNA and YSLEER. There are 15 residues in the CDR3. CDR3 protein: CASSQDPSLGNTIYF. In DNA, the CDR3 is TGCGCCAGCAGCCAAGATCCATCTTTGGGAAACACCATATATTTT.